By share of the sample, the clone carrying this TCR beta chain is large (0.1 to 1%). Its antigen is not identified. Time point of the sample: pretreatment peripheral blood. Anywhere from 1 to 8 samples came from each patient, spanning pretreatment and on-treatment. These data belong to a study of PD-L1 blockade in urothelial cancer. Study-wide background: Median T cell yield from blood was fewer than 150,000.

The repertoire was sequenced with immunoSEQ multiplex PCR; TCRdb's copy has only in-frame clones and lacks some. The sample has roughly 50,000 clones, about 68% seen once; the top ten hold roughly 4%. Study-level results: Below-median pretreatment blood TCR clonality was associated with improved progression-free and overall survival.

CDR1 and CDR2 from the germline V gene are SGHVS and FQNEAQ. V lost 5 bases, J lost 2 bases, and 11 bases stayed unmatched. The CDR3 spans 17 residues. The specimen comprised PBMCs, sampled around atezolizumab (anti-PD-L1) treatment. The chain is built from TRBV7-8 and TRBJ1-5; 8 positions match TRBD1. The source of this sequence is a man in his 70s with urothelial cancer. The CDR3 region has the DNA TGTGCCAGCAGCCCCAATCAGGGGGCAGGAGGCAATCAGCCCCAGCATTTT. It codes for CASSPNQGAGGNQPQHF.